This TCR beta chain was sequenced in a study of regulatory T cells in long-lasting Graves disease. Study-level points and caveats: Accuracy might have suffered from few samples.

Time point of the sample: newly diagnosed GD, antithyroid drugs for less than 3 months. Preparation of the TCR library used RNA extracted from PBMCs. Researchers made TCR beta libraries by using iRepertoire HTBI primers and running Arm-PCR on CDR3 regions. One entry per CDR3 protein results from TCRdb running MiXCR on the multiplex PCR reads. The repertoire holds under 300,000 distinct CDR3 sequences, with roughly 21% as singletons. This clonotype has at least ten counts. Its antigen is undetermined. The V gene end was trimmed by 3 bases and the J gene end by 3 bases; junction bases not matched to a gene: 6. The germline CDR1 and CDR2 sequences are DFQATT and SNEGSKA (reference sequence). The CDR3 totals 14 residues.

This sequence originates from a female donor with Graves disease. The sequencing used peripheral blood mononuclear cells (PBMCs), collected at new diagnosis, from a patient treated with antithyroid drugs. The V call is TRBV20-1, the J call TRBJ2-7, with 9 bases that match TRBD1. This CDR3 reads CSASPGQGYYEQYF. The CDR3 nucleotides read TGCAGTGCTAGCCCGGGACAGGGATACTACGAGCAGTACTTC.